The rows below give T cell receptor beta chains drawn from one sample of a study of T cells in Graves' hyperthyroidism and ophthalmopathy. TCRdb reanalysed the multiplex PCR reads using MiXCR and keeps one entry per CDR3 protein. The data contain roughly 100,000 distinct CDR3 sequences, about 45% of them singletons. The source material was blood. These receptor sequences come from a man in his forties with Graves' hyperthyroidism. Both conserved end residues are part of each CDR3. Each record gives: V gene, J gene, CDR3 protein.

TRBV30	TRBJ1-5	CAWSTQGASNQPQHF
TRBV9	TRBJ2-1	CASSQGIPSYNEQFF
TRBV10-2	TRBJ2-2	CASSESPSGGHSNTGELFF
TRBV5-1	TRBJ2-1	CASSFPNRQAGFSGNEQFF
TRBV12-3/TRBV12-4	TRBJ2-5	CASSLRGSTGGTQYF
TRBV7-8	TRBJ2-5	CASSPARGTSRTETQYF
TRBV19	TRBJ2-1	CASSAGTSGGGSYNEQFF
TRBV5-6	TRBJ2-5	CASSFDSQETQYF
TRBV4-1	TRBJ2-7	CASSQDTQGQPRPYEQYF
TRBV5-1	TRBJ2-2	CASSERGGNTGELFF
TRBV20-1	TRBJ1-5	CSARGTGLGNEHF
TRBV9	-	CASSPRCGREGDRQYF
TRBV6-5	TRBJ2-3	CASSEGTATDTQYF
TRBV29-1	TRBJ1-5	CSVQAGGNQPQHF
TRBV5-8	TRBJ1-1	CASSLQGPNTEAFF
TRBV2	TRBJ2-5	CASSEIHEGTQYF
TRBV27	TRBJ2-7	CASSLSRGAYEQYF
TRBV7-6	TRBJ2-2	CASSRLTGELFF
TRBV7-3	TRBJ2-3	CASSPKGVGDTDTQYF
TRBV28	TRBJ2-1	CASSLFQSSYNEQFF
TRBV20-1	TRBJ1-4	CSASPDRVSLFF
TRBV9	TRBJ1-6	CASSVGQVNSPLHF
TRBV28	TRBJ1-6	CASTLDRVNSPLHF
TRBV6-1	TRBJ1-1	CASRELRKAFF
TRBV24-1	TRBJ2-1	CATSAGTSVYNEQFF
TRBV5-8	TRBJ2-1	CASSADRGGYNEQFF
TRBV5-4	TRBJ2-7	CASSQGASGPADEQYF
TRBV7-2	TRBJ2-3	CASSLEGTAGGRTQYF
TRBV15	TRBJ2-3	CATSSLGGDTQYF
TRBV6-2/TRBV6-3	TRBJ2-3	CASSYARTSGRAGDTQYF
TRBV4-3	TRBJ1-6	CASSPSTRRDSPLHF
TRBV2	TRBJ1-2	CASRRVEGGYTF
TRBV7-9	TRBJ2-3	CASSSLGGLNTDTQYF
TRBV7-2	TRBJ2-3	CASSLGTASTDTQYF
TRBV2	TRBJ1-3	CASKDSSGNTIYF
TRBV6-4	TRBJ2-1	CASGRGEEQFF
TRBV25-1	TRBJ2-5	CASSPGGLAGLQTQYF
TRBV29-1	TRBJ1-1	CSLGDRKAFF
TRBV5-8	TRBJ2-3	CASSFESTDTQYF
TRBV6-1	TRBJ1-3	CASSSDASLAGNTIYF